Following are 21 T cell receptor beta chains from one sample sequenced in a study of T cell responses to AZD1222 COVID-19 vaccine (dated by TCRdb to the early 2020s). Library construction relied on the immunoSEQ multiplex PCR assay. Drawn from immuneACCESS, this table holds only the in-frame rearrangements with V and J called that TCRdb kept. Clones are partly lost; checked studies trace under half to an unresolved V gene and leave the rest unexplained. Counted in this sample were about 35,000 clones; approximately 86% of them appeared once. The ten biggest clones cover approximately 6.6% of the sample. According to the study, the label for this sample's time point signals: baseline before first vaccination. The material sequenced was peripheral blood, taken on day 0 of AZD1222 vaccination. The receptor set was obtained from an adult in good health.

This chain's CDR3 is CASSMGLAGNEQFF. The CDR3 DNA follows: TGTGCCAGCAGCATGGGACTAGCGGGCAATGAGCAGTTCTTC. The chain joins TRBV7-9 to TRBJ2-1, with TRBD2 identical over 12 bases. CDR1 and CDR2 (germline): SEHNR, FQNEAQ (reference sequence). Germline trimming cut 5 bases from V and 6 bases from J; bases unmatched to any gene: 2. The CDR3 runs 14 residues.

The V call is TRBV6-1, the J call TRBJ2-1; maybe TRBD2 (5 bases). Between the trimmed V and J ends, which lost 1 base and 2 bases, there was a span of 9 bases. From germline, CDR1 is MNHNS and CDR2 SASEGT. This CDR3 has 15 amino acids. CDR3 sequence (DNA): TGTGCCAGCAGTGAAGGAGGGATGCCCTACAATGAGCAGTTCTTC. It encodes CASSEGGMPYNEQFF.

The rearrangement uses TRBV5-1 and TRBJ1-4, with 10 nucleotides matching TRBD1. J gave up 5 bases and V 5 bases, and 6 bases lay outside the gene matches. This CDR3 spans 15 amino acids. The germline CDR1 and CDR2 sequences are SGHRS and YFSETQ. In DNA form, the CDR3 reads TGCGCCAGCAGACAGACAGGGGGCGTCAATGAAAAACTGTTTTTT. It is translated as CASRQTGGVNEKLFF.

The chain couples TRBV7-3 to TRBJ1-6; unclear D gene. V was cut by 0 bases and J by 8 bases, with 5 bases left in between. The CDR3 length is 13 residues. Per germline, CDR1 SGHTA and CDR2 FQGTGA. The CDR3 DNA reads TGTGCCAGCAGCTTAACAGGGTATTCACCCCTCCACTTT. Translation: CASSLTGYSPLHF.

This chain links TRBV3-1 (or the pseudogene TRBV3-2) with TRBJ2-7; a weak D match, TRBD1 (6 bases). CDR3 size: 13 residues. Germline loops: CDR1 LGHDT, CDR2 YNNKEL (reference sequence). Trimming pared 5 bases from V and 6 bases from J, leaving 14 bases between. The CDR3 DNA is TGTGCCAGCAGCTTAGTACAGGGTTTCGAGCAGTACTTC. It is translated as CASSLVQGFEQYF.

This chain connects TRBV19 to TRBJ2-1; 9 bases match TRBD2. J was trimmed by 10 bases and V by 7 bases; bases with no gene match: 8. The CDR3 is made up of 13 amino acids. The germline gives CDR1 LNHDA, CDR2 SQIVND (reference sequence). In DNA, the CDR3 is TGTGCCAGTACTGACTTAGCGGGAGTGGAGCAGTTCTTC. It codes for CASTDLAGVEQFF.

The chain joins TRBV7-9 to TRBJ2-3; D gene ambiguous. Looked up from germline, CDR1 is SEHNR and CDR2 is FQNEAQ (reference sequence). Trimming removed 4 bases at V and 3 bases at J, with 11 bases between. This CDR3 has 14 amino acids. The CDR3 sequence is CASSSRLRTDTQYF. The CDR3 bases are TGTGCCAGCAGCTCCCGGCTCAGGACAGATACGCAGTATTTT.

The CDR3 reads CASSGLAGVKETQYF. The CDR3 coding sequence is TGTGCCAGCAGTGGCCTAGCGGGAGTTAAAGAGACCCAGTACTTC. The gene calls are TRBV25-1 and TRBJ2-5, with TRBD2 matching over 10 bases. With 4 bases clipped from V and 3 bases from J, the junction kept 5 bases outside the gene matches. The CDR3 has 15 residues. From germline, CDR1 is MGHDK and CDR2 SYGVNS.

This clone was recorded only once. V and J are TRBV27 and TRBJ1-2; D might be TRBD1 (6 bases). The CDR3 length is 14 residues. The germline V gene has CDR1 MNHEY and CDR2 SMNVEV (reference sequence). The ends were cut back, 3 bases at V and 3 bases at J, with 11 bases in the middle. CDR3 DNA sequence: TGTGCCAGCAGTTTCCTCCCAGGGGACTATGGCTACACCTTC. The encoded protein is CASSFLPGDYGYTF.

J is TRBJ2-6 and V is TRBV28, with TRBD2 matching 7 bases. The CDR3 is 18 amino acids. V lost 6 bases, J lost 0 bases, and 11 bases stayed unmatched. Germline loops: CDR1 MDHEN, CDR2 SYDVKM. The CDR3, as DNA: TGTGCCAGCAGCCCCGGGGGGAGCCTCTACTCTGGGGCCAACGTCCTGACTTTC. Residues: CASSPGGSLYSGANVLTF.

This chain links TRBV7-2 with TRBJ2-1; D not resolved. This CDR3 has 13 amino acids. Germline values: CDR1 SGHTA, CDR2 FQGNSA. V gave up 0 bases and J gave up 9 bases, with 9 bases separating them. CDR3 in amino acids: CASSLARATEQFF. The CDR3 bases are TGTGCCAGCAGCTTAGCAAGGGCGACTGAGCAGTTCTTC. The full variable domain, its missing parts supplied by reference TRBV7-2 and TRBJ2-1, is GAGVSQSPSNKVTEKGKDVELRCDPISGHTALYWYRQSLGQGLEFLIYFQGNSAPDKSGLPSDRFSAERTGGSVSTLTIQRTQQEDSAVYLCASSLARATEQFFGPGTRLTVL.

The chain links TRBV28 to TRBJ1-1; D is unresolved. CDR1 and CDR2 (germline): MDHEN, SYDVKM. V was pared by 5 bases and J by 0 bases, with 19 bases between. The CDR3 loop spans 17 amino acids. The CDR3 sequence is CASSPGSYVEMNTEAFF. The CDR3 DNA follows: TGTGCCAGCAGTCCCGGGAGCTACGTAGAAATGAACACTGAAGCTTTCTTT. Combining the CDR3 with reference TRBV28 and TRBJ1-1 gives the whole variable domain DVKVTQSSRYLVKRTGEKVFLECVQDMDHENMFWYRQDPGLGLRLIYFSYDVKMKEKGDIPEGYSVSREKKERFSLILESASTNQTSMYLCASSPGSYVEMNTEAFFGQGTRLTVV.

This clone was recorded a few times. The chain links TRBV7-9 to TRBJ2-7, with 9 bases that match TRBD1. The V segment lost 2 bases and the J segment 2 bases; nucleotides outside the gene matches: 4. From germline, CDR1 is SEHNR and CDR2 FQNEAQ (reference sequence). This CDR3 is 15 amino acids long. The CDR3: CASSLLGTGTYEQYF. DNA for the CDR3: TGTGCCAGCAGCTTATTGGGGACAGGGACCTACGAGCAGTACTTC.

The chain joins TRBV2 to TRBJ2-7, with D possibly being TRBD2 (6 bases). The germline V gene encodes CDR1 SNHLY and CDR2 FYNNEI. The CDR3 contains 14 residues. Trimming left V 6 bases short and J 6 bases short, with 18 bases between. CDR3 nucleotide sequence: TGTGCCAGCAGGGCCCCATGGGACTCTACCGAGCAGTACTTC. Translation gives CASRAPWDSTEQYF.

This clone has a single count. The chain combines TRBV7-8 with TRBJ1-6, with TRBD1 matching 7 bases. Germline values: CDR1 SGHVS, CDR2 FQNEAQ. The CDR3 has 15 residues. V lost 4 bases, J lost 7 bases, and 7 bases stayed unmatched. The CDR3 region is CASSSTTGRNSPLHF. The CDR3 DNA follows: TGTGCCAGCAGCTCCACGACAGGGAGGAATTCACCCCTCCACTTT.

The chain recombines TRBV12-3 or TRBV12-4 with TRBJ1-1; no firm D call. This CDR3 region has 13 residues. V shed 3 bases and J shed 1 base, with 6 bases lying between them. The CDR3 region has the DNA TGTGCCAGCAGTTTCGGAGCGAACACTGAAGCTTTCTTT. Translated: CASSFGANTEAFF.

This chain joins TRBV7-9 and TRBJ2-1; 7 bases fit TRBD1. CDR3 size: 12 residues. Germline CDR1 SEHNR, CDR2 FQNEAQ (reference sequence). Trimming cost V 5 bases and J 8 bases; bases outside gene matches: 3. The CDR3 reads CASSQTGDEQFF. CDR3 bases: TGTGCCAGCAGCCAAACAGGGGATGAGCAGTTCTTC.

The J gene is TRBJ2-1, the V gene TRBV12-3 or TRBV12-4; D is ambiguous. The length of the CDR3 is 11 residues. Trimming removed 6 bases at V and 8 bases at J, with 8 bases between. The CDR3 sequence is CASSPGYEQFF. The CDR3 bases are TGTGCCAGCAGCCCCGGCTATGAGCAGTTCTTC.

The gene calls are TRBV7-9 and TRBJ1-1; D call uncertain. Germline CDR1 is SEHNR and CDR2 is FQNEAQ (reference sequence). Trimming took 9 bases from V and 5 from J, leaving 10 bases between them. The CDR3 covers 11 residues. The CDR3 spells CASQEGTEAFF. The CDR3 nucleotides read TGTGCCAGTCAAGAAGGGACTGAAGCTTTCTTT.

This chain links TRBV5-6 with TRBJ2-1; D is perhaps TRBD2 (5 bases). Germline lookup yields CDR1 SGHDT and CDR2 YYEEEE. Deletions cut 1 base from V and 7 bases from J, with 9 bases between. The CDR3 extends over 13 amino acids. The CDR3 DNA follows: TGTGCCAGCAGCTTGAGGAGAGGGAATGAGCAGTTCTTC. Amino acids: CASSLRRGNEQFF. The full variable domain, in which reference TRBV5-6 and TRBJ2-1 provide the parts outside the CDR3, is DAGVTQSPTHLIKTRGQQVTLRCSPKSGHDTVSWYQQALGQGPQFIFQYYEEEERQRGNFPDRFSGHQFPNYSSELNVNALLLGDSALYLCASSLRRGNEQFFGPGTRLTVL.

This clone was counted a single time. The V call is TRBV7-9, the J call TRBJ2-6; 9 bases line up with TRBD1. The ends lost 1 base at V and 2 bases at J; junction bases unmatched: 6. CDR1 and CDR2 (germline): SEHNR, FQNEAQ (reference sequence). The CDR3 loop spans 18 amino acids. This CDR3 is CASSLVEGQGAGANVLTF. The CDR3 DNA is TGTGCCAGCAGCTTAGTCGAGGGACAGGGTGCTGGGGCCAACGTCCTGACTTTC.